This TCR beta chain comes out of a study of cytomegalovirus exposure and HLA in healthy donors. Study results and limitations: Rarity characterized most TCR sequences, yet some public TCRs appeared in many donors.

The data were produced by immunoSEQ multiplex PCR, yet TCRdb's version contains in-frame clones alone and is incomplete. This table holds under 150,000 clones, approximately 90% found once. This clone showed up just once. Antigen unknown. The sequence was collected from a woman aged 18-29 years in good health and CMV-seronegative. The sample consisted of PBMCs.

The CDR3 DNA is TGTGCCAGCAGCCCCCACGGGAGTGGCTGCTACAATGAGCAGTTCTTC. Amino acid sequence: CASSPHGSGCYNEQFF. The V gene is TRBV7-2, the J gene TRBJ2-1, with D perhaps TRBD2 (6 bases). V lost 5 bases to trimming and J lost 3 bases, with 17 bases between them. Germline CDR1 and CDR2: SGHTA and FQGNSA. This CDR3 contains 16 residues.